This TCR beta chain stems from a study of T cell repertoires in cytomegalovirus infection. Overall study: Through public TCR beta signatures, both CMV infection and matching HLA type were indicated. Study-level points and caveats: Ex vivo responses were dominated by HLA-C-restricted CMV-specific TCR beta clonotypes.

This clonotype was observed at least ten times. Its cognate antigen is unknown. TCRdb called the reads again in MiXCR, with one record for every CDR3 protein. The sample consists of about 300,000 distinct CDR3 sequences, approximately 10% of them appearing once. V lost 5 bases and J 6 bases, leaving 9 bases between the germline ends. Germline V lookup: CDR1 SGHVS, CDR2 FNYEAQ. CDR3 size: 12 residues. The sample comprised PBMCs. The sequence was obtained from a human donor in good health (CMV status not recorded). Some clones in this sample may be carry-over from other donors' samples. The chain couples TRBV7-6 to TRBJ2-3; TRBD1 or TRBD2 may be the D gene (5 bases each). The CDR3 reads CASSPREDTQYF. The CDR3 DNA is TGTGCCAGCAGCCCCAGGGAGGATACGCAGTATTTT.